Below, 3 T cell receptor beta chains from the same sample are listed, as sequenced in a study of brain T cells in children with intractable seizures. Libraries were prepared by immunoSEQ multiplex PCR; TCRdb keeps only in-frame clonotypes and omits some of them. This table holds about 320,000 clones, over 90% found once. Time point here: blood from clinic visit 5 months post-surgery; TSC patient then seizure free. The sequences come from peripheral blood, collected approximately 5 months after surgery. Every receptor here comes from a boy younger than two with tuberous sclerosis and intractable seizures.

V usage is TRBV9 and J usage is TRBJ2-2; D is possibly TRBD2 (6 bases). The CDR3 extends over 19 amino acids. The germline V gene has CDR1 SGDLS and CDR2 YYNGEE. Trimming took 0 bases from V and 4 from J, leaving 22 bases between them. The CDR3 sequence: CASSVAADPGVGSTGELFF. The CDR3 DNA reads as TGTGCCAGCAGCGTAGCCGCCGATCCGGGAGTCGGTAGCACCGGGGAGCTGTTTTTT. Drawing the rest from reference TRBV9 and TRBJ2-2, the complete variable domain is DSGVTQTPKHLITATGQRVTLRCSPRSGDLSVYWYQQSLDQGLQFLIQYYNGEERAKGNILERFSAQQFPDLHSELNLSSLELGDSALYFCASSVAADPGVGSTGELFFGEGSRLTVL.

This chain joins TRBV7-3 and TRBJ2-3; D possibly corresponds to TRBD2 (5 bases). This CDR3 comprises 18 residues. Trimming took 5 bases from V and 1 from J, leaving 22 bases between them. The germline V gene encodes CDR1 SGHTA and CDR2 FQGTGA. CDR3 residues: CASSPAPPEGRGTDTQYF. As DNA, the CDR3 is TGTGCCAGCAGCCCCGCCCCCCCCGAGGGCCGGGGCACAGATACGCAGTATTTT.

The rearrangement uses TRBV20-1 and TRBJ1-5; 8 nucleotides agree with TRBD1. The germline CDR1 and CDR2 sequences are DFQATT and SNEGSKA (reference sequence). The CDR3 spans 14 residues. The ends lost 3 bases at V and 4 bases at J; junction bases unmatched: 5. The CDR3 protein is CSASSGGLNQPQHF. The CDR3 coding sequence is TGCAGTGCTAGTTCAGGGGGCCTGAATCAGCCCCAGCATTTT.